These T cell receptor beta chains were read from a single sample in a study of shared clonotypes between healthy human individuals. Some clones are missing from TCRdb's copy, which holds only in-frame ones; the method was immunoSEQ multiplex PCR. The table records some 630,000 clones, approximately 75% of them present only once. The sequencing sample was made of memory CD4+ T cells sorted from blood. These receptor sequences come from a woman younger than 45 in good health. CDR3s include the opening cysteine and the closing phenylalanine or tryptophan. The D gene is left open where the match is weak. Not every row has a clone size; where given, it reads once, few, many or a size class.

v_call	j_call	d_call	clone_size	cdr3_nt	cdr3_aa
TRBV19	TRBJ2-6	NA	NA	TGTGCCAGTAGTATAGACAAAGGGGTTGCTGGGGCCAACGTCCTGACTTTC	CASSIDKGVAGANVLTF
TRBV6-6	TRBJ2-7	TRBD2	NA	TGTGCCAGCAGTTACCTAGCGGGCTCCTACGAGCAGTACTTC	CASSYLAGSYEQYF
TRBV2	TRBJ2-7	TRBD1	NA	TGTGCCAGCAGGAGGACAGGCACCTACGAGCAGTACTTC	CASRRTGTYEQYF
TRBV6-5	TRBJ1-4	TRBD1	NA	TGTGCCAGCAGTTCCACAGGGGAGGGTGAAAAACTGTTTTTT	CASSSTGEGEKLFF
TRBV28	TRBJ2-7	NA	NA	TGTGCCGGCCCCGAGGAGGGTACGGTCGAGTACTTC	CAGPEEGTVEYF
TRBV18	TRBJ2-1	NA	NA	TGTGCCAGCTCACCACCGGCTAGCGTGGGGAGGCGTGAGCAGTTCTTC	CASSPPASVGRREQFF
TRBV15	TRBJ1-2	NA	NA	TGTGCCACCAGCGGGAATTATGGCTACACCTTC	CATSGNYGYTF
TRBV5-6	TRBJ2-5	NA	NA	TGTGCCAGCAGCTTGGAAAGGGGTCGGGAGACCCAGTACTTC	CASSLERGRETQYF
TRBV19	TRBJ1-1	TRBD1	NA	TGTGCCAGTAGTGTACAGGGGGGGAACACTGAAGCTTTCTTT	CASSVQGGNTEAFF
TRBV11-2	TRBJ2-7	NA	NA	TGTGCCAGCAGCTTACTAGTATTTCGGGGATACCGGTTGATCTACGAGCAGTACTTC	CASSLLVFRGYRLIYEQYF
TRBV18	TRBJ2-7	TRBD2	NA	TGTGCCAGCTCACACGGGAGGTCCTACGAGCAGTACTTC	CASSHGRSYEQYF
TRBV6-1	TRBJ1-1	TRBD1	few	TGTGCCAGCAGTGAATTAGGGACAGGGAAAAGGATGAACACTGAAGCTTTCTTT	CASSELGTGKRMNTEAFF
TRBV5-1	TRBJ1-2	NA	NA	TGCGCCAGCAGCTTAGGGGACACTTATAGCTACACCTTC	CASSLGDTYSYTF